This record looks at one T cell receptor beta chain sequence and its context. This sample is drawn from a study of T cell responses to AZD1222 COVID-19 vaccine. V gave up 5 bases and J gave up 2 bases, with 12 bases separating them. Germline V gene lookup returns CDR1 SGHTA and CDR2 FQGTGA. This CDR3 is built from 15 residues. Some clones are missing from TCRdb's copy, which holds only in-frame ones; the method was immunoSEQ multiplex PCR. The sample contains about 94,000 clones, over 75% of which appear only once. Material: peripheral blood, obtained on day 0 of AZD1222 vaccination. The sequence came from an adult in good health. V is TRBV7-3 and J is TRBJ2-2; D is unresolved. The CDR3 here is CASSPNLGNTGELFF. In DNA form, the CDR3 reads TGTGCCAGCAGCCCTAACCTAGGAAACACCGGGGAGCTGTTTTTT.